The next 31 T cell receptor beta chains were all read from a single sample in a study of T-cell memory formation after mild COVID-19. Each CDR3 protein is one row after TCRdb ran MiXCR on the 5' RACE reads. The sample lists roughly 150,000 distinct CDR3 sequences; around 27% were seen once. The sample was PBMCs or a T cell subset sorted from them (not recorded which). Every receptor here comes from an adult woman who had mild COVID-19 (a few samples of this study predate the infection). Cell type and time point are not known.

This clonotype was seen more than once but under ten times. V and J are TRBV4-1 and TRBJ2-1, with 7 bases aligning to TRBD1. CDR3 size: 16 residues. Germline V lookup: CDR1 MGHRA, CDR2 YSYEKL. The ends lost 3 bases at V and 9 bases at J; junction bases unmatched: 14. CDR3 protein: CASSQLLTGTGSEQFF. The CDR3 DNA sequence: TGCGCCAGCAGCCAGCTCCTGACAGGGACGGGGAGTGAGCAGTTCTTC.

This chain uses TRBV7-2 with TRBJ1-5; D call uncertain. CDR1 and CDR2 (germline): SGHTA, FQGNSA. This CDR3 comprises 13 residues. The V end was cut by 5 bases, the J end by 0 bases, with 5 bases between. CDR3 loop: CASSTYSNQPQHF. CDR3 coding DNA: TGTGCCAGCAGCACCTATAGCAATCAGCCCCAGCATTTT.

This clonotype has a handful of counts. This rearrangement joins TRBV7-2 to TRBJ1-1; D is unclear. Trimming removed 5 bases from V and 8 bases from J, with 18 bases in between. Germline V gene lookup returns CDR1 SGHTA and CDR2 FQGNSA. This CDR3 spans 14 amino acids. This chain's CDR3 is CASSLGLGGIEAFF. The CDR3 DNA is TGTGCCAGCAGCCTTGGGCTAGGCGGGATAGAAGCTTTCTTT.

The rearrangement links TRBV19 to TRBJ1-1; tentative D call: TRBD1 (6 bases). Per the germline V gene, CDR1 is LNHDA and CDR2 is SQIVND (reference sequence). CDR3 size: 13 residues. V lost 6 bases, J lost 1 base, and 9 bases lay in between. The CDR3 reads CASSKTGNTEAFF. The CDR3 DNA follows: TGTGCCAGTAGCAAGACAGGGAACACTGAAGCTTTCTTT.

This sequence joins TRBV5-1 and TRBJ1-1; D is possibly TRBD1 (6 bases). V lost 2 bases to trimming and J lost 4 bases, with 9 bases between them. The CDR3 spans 13 residues. CDR1 and CDR2 (germline): SGHRS, YFSETQ. CDR3 residues: CASSLDRITEAFF. DNA of the CDR3: TGCGCCAGCAGCTTAGACAGGATCACTGAAGCTTTCTTT.

V is TRBV7-6 and J is TRBJ2-7; perhaps TRBD2 as D (6 bases). This CDR3 has 15 amino acids. Germline V CDR1 and CDR2: SGHVS, FNYEAQ. V lost 1 base, J lost 3 bases, and 13 bases lay in between. CDR3 bases: TGTGCCAGCAGCTTAGGTAGCGGACGTTTCTACGAGCAGTACTTC. The encoded protein is CASSLGSGRFYEQYF.

The chain joins TRBV6-2 or TRBV6-3 to TRBJ2-5; TRBD1 aligns across 7 bases. The CDR3 contains 17 residues. V shed 2 bases and J 1 base; nucleotides not matched to a gene: 10. Germline values: CDR1 MNHEY, CDR2 SVGEGT. CDR3 loop: CASSYRRDSSVQETQYF. The DNA for the CDR3 is TGTGCCAGCAGTTACCGTCGGGACAGTTCCGTCCAAGAGACCCAGTACTTC.

This clonotype showed up just a few times. This chain connects TRBV12-3 or TRBV12-4 to TRBJ2-5; 7 bases are shared with TRBD1. There are 16 residues in the CDR3. The ends lost 4 bases at V and 6 bases at J; junction bases unmatched: 14. The CDR3: CASSWGLGGPEKTQYF. The CDR3 DNA follows: TGTGCCAGCAGTTGGGGGCTAGGGGGCCCTGAGAAGACCCAGTACTTC.

V is TRBV12-3 or TRBV12-4 and J is TRBJ1-5; possible D gene TRBD1, 6 bases. The CDR3 loop spans 15 amino acids. V was cut by 3 bases and J by 6 bases, with 15 bases left in between. CDR3 region: CASSFTGQGGQPQHF. The DNA for the CDR3 is TGTGCCAGCAGTTTTACAGGACAAGGGGGTCAGCCCCAGCATTTT.

This chain joins TRBV4-1 and TRBJ1-1; D perhaps matches TRBD1 (5 bases). The CDR3 loop spans 12 amino acids. Germline assignment: CDR1 MGHRA and CDR2 YSYEKL. Trimming pared 3 bases from V and 8 bases from J, leaving 10 bases between. CDR3 DNA sequence: TGCGCCAGCAGCCAGTTCCCAGGGGAAGCTTTCTTT. It specifies CASSQFPGEAFF.

This clonotype was counted only a few times. The chain combines TRBV2 with TRBJ1-6, with TRBD1 matching over 9 bases. CDR1 and CDR2 (germline): SNHLY, FYNNEI. The trim removed 6 bases at V and 13 bases at J, leaving 10 bases unmatched. The CDR3 consists of 14 residues. This CDR3 reads CASRPGQGLSPLHF. The CDR3 DNA sequence: TGTGCCAGCAGACCGGGACAGGGTCTTTCTCCCCTCCACTTT.

This clonotype came up a few times. The chain recombines TRBV28 with TRBJ2-5; D not resolved. The CDR3 totals 15 residues. Between the trimmed V and J ends, which lost 0 bases and 2 bases, there was a span of 10 bases. CDR1 and CDR2 from the germline V gene are MDHEN and SYDVKM. In nucleotides, the CDR3 is TGTGCCAGCAGTTTATGGTGGGCAACGCAAGAGACCCAGTACTTC. Translated, it gives CASSLWWATQETQYF. The full variable domain, completed using reference TRBV28 and TRBJ2-5, is DVKVTQSSRYLVKRTGEKVFLECVQDMDHENMFWYRQDPGLGLRLIYFSYDVKMKEKGDIPEGYSVSREKKERFSLILESASTNQTSMYLCASSLWWATQETQYFGPGTRLLVL.

The chain combines TRBV7-6 with TRBJ2-5, with 7 bases fitting TRBD1. Trimming took 4 bases from V and 3 from J; bases not matched to a gene: 5. The germline CDR1 and CDR2 sequences are SGHVS and FNYEAQ. CDR3 length: 14 amino acids. CDR3 region: CASSSYRGEETQYF. Here the CDR3 DNA reads TGTGCCAGCAGCTCGTACAGGGGAGAAGAGACCCAGTACTTC.

The table lists this clonotype with a count of one. The chain recombines TRBV27 with TRBJ1-5; TRBD1 is a possible D gene (5 bases). This CDR3 contains 17 residues. Germline V gene sequence: CDR1 MNHEY, CDR2 SMNVEV (reference sequence). V was clipped by 5 bases and J by 0 bases, with 17 bases between them. CDR3 sequence (DNA): TGTGCCAGCAGTATCACCGGGGGACCGATTAGCAATCAGCCCCAGCATTTT. It encodes CASSITGGPISNQPQHF.

This clonotype was detected many times. J is TRBJ2-7 and V is TRBV7-9; weak D call: TRBD2 (5 bases). The CDR3 has 13 residues. V was trimmed by 8 bases and J by 1 base, leaving 12 bases between them. CDR1 SEHNR and CDR2 FQNEAQ come from the germline V gene (reference sequence). The chain's CDR3 is CASLATESYEQYF. The DNA of the CDR3 is TGTGCCAGCTTAGCGACGGAGTCCTACGAGCAGTACTTC.

The rearrangement uses TRBV15 and TRBJ2-3, with D unclear. The germline V and J ends were trimmed by 2 bases and 4 bases, with 13 bases remaining between them. This CDR3 region has 15 residues. In germline, CDR1 is LNHNV, CDR2 YYDKDF (reference sequence). CDR3 in amino acids: CATSRQPPTPDTQYF. The CDR3 bases are TGTGCCACCAGCAGACAACCACCCACCCCAGATACGCAGTATTTT.

The chain carries TRBV7-9 and TRBJ1-5, with TRBD1 matching over 9 bases. The germline V gene encodes CDR1 SEHNR and CDR2 FQNEAQ (reference sequence). J lost 6 bases, V lost 8 bases, and 11 bases had no gene match. This CDR3 comprises 15 residues. CDR3 nucleotide sequence: TGTGCCAGCGCCTTCGGGGACAGGGCGGGTCAGCCCCAGCATTTT. Residues: CASAFGDRAGQPQHF.

There are many counts of this clonotype. The rearrangement joins TRBV27 to TRBJ2-7; tentatively, D is TRBD1 or TRBD2 (5 bases each). The V gene's germline CDR1 is MNHEY and CDR2 SMNVEV (reference sequence). Deletions cut 3 bases from V and 3 bases from J, with 15 bases between. There are 15 residues in the CDR3. CDR3 DNA: TGTGCCAGCAGTTTTGGGGACCCCGGGGACTACGAGCAGTACTTC. It specifies CASSFGDPGDYEQYF.

This clonotype was counted between two and nine times. DNA of the CDR3: TGTGCCAGCAGCGTATCCAGGACGACTGGGGCCAACGTCCTGACTTTC. Translating it yields CASSVSRTTGANVLTF. This chain connects TRBV9 to TRBJ2-6; the D is unclear. Deletions cut 1 base from V and 2 bases from J, with 10 bases between. CDR1 and CDR2 from the germline V gene are SGDLS and YYNGEE. The CDR3 is 16 residues long.

This chain joins TRBV6-2 or TRBV6-3 and TRBJ2-1, with 9 bases aligning to TRBD2. Germline V CDR1 and CDR2: MNHEY, SVGEGT. Trimming removed 0 bases from V and 4 bases from J; junction bases left unmatched: 4. This CDR3 has 16 residues. In DNA, the CDR3 is TGTGCCAGCAGTTACTCGACGACTAGCGGTTACAATGAGCAGTTCTTC. Encoded protein: CASSYSTTSGYNEQFF.

This chain's CDR3 is CASSQDRGRGVPAAKNIQYF. The CDR3 DNA sequence: TGCGCCAGCAGCCAAGATCGAGGCAGGGGGGTACCCGCCGCCAAAAACATTCAGTACTTC. The chain joins TRBV4-3 to TRBJ2-4; D possibly corresponds to TRBD1 (7 bases). Trimming removed 0 bases at V and 1 base at J, with 22 bases between. There are 20 residues in the CDR3. CDR1 LGHNA and CDR2 YSLEER come from the germline V gene.

This clonotype was seen a few times. The chain couples TRBV27 to TRBJ2-7, with unresolved D. The CDR3 consists of 15 residues. V lost 5 bases, J lost 5 bases, and 19 bases lay in between. Germline assignment: CDR1 MNHEY and CDR2 SMNVEV (reference sequence). CDR3 protein: CASSLRTVPRHEQYF. Here the CDR3 DNA reads TGTGCCAGCAGTCTTAGGACGGTTCCCAGACACGAGCAGTACTTC.

The chain has TRBV4-1 and TRBJ2-5; 12 positions agree with TRBD2. J gave up 0 bases and V 4 bases, and 0 bases lay outside the gene matches. In germline, CDR1 is MGHRA, CDR2 YSYEKL. The CDR3 extends over 15 amino acids. CDR3 coding DNA: TGCGCCAGCAGCCGGACTAGCGGGGACCAAGAGACCCAGTACTTC. This translates into CASSRTSGDQETQYF.

This chain uses TRBV4-1 with TRBJ2-3, with TRBD1 matching 7 bases. In germline, CDR1 is MGHRA, CDR2 YSYEKL. V dropped 4 bases and J dropped 0; count of bases not matched to a gene: 7. CDR3 length equals 16 residues. Written as DNA, the CDR3 is TGCGCCAGCAGCCTCGGGACAGCACCTAGCACAGATACGCAGTATTTT. Protein product: CASSLGTAPSTDTQYF.

The rearrangement uses TRBV27 and TRBJ1-2, with 8 bases that match TRBD1. V was pared by 6 bases and J by 3 bases, with 6 bases of the junction left unmatched. The CDR3 consists of 14 residues. CDR1 and CDR2 from the germline V gene are MNHEY and SMNVEV (reference sequence). The CDR3 region has the DNA TGTGCCAGCAGACCGACAGGGGAGTACTATGGCTACACCTTC. Protein: CASRPTGEYYGYTF.

This clonotype was counted a few times. The chain links TRBV6-2 or TRBV6-3 to TRBJ2-7; 8 nucleotides agree with TRBD1. V shed 2 bases, J shed 4 bases, and the junction held 7 bases outside the gene matches. Germline CDR1 MNHEY, CDR2 SVGEGT. The CDR3 runs 15 residues. CDR3 sequence reads: CASSYDRGIGYEQYF. In nucleotides, the CDR3 is TGTGCCAGCAGTTACGACAGGGGTATTGGATACGAGCAGTACTTC.

This clonotype was observed a handful of times. The rearrangement links TRBV12-3 or TRBV12-4 to TRBJ1-1; D ambiguous. V lost 2 bases to trimming and J lost 4 bases, with 14 bases between them. The CDR3 consists of 15 residues. The CDR3, as DNA: TGTGCCAGCAGTTTAACGGGTGCGGGGTTCACTGAAGCTTTCTTT. Its translation is CASSLTGAGFTEAFF.

The chain employs TRBV21-1 and TRBJ2-7. TRBV21-1 is described as a pseudogene. This CDR3 is built from 11 residues. CDR3 loop: CASSNDYEQYF. CDR3 DNA sequence: TGTGCCAGCAGCAATGACTACGAGCAGTACTTC.

This clonotype turned up a few times. The chain has TRBV7-9 and TRBJ2-7; perhaps D is TRBD1 or TRBD2 (5 bases each). The CDR3 runs 16 residues. The V end lost 5 bases, the J end lost 0 bases, and 17 bases lay between the germline ends. CDR1 SEHNR and CDR2 FQNEAQ come from the germline V gene (reference sequence). CDR3 region: CASSPPSQGDSYEQYF. Here the CDR3 DNA reads TGTGCCAGCAGCCCACCTTCTCAGGGAGACTCCTACGAGCAGTACTTC.

This clonotype showed up just a few times. The CDR3 spells CAWSDPAGGPTGELFF. Here the CDR3 DNA reads TGTGCCTGGAGTGATCCAGCGGGGGGGCCAACCGGGGAGCTGTTTTTT. The chain employs TRBV30 and TRBJ2-2, with 10 bases fitting TRBD2. V lost 1 base and J lost 5; bases outside the gene matches: 7. Germline V gives CDR1 GTSNPN, CDR2 SVGIG (reference sequence). The CDR3 sequence is 16 residues long. The variable domain in full, completed from reference TRBV30 and TRBJ2-2, reads SQTIHQWPATLVQPVGSPLSLECTVEGTSNPNLYWYRQAAGRGLQLLFYSVGIGQISSEVPQNLSASRPQDRQFILSSKKLLLSDSGFYLCAWSDPAGGPTGELFFGEGSRLTVL.

The rearrangement links TRBV10-2 to TRBJ1-5; possibly TRBD1 for D (5 bases). This CDR3 is built from 15 residues. Looked up from germline, CDR1 is WSHSY and CDR2 is SAAADI. Trimming shortened V by 0 bases and J by 1 base, and 7 bases separated the two germline ends. The CDR3 DNA follows: TGCGCCAGCAGTGAGTCACGGACAAGCAATCAGCCCCAGCATTTT. The encoded protein is CASSESRTSNQPQHF.